This T cell receptor (beta chain) came from a study of response to subunit inactivated influenza vaccine. With V trimmed by 0 bases and J by 4 bases, 8 bases remained unmatched. CDR3 length: 18 amino acids. Per the germline V gene, CDR1 is ENHRY and CDR2 is SYGVKD. TCRdb redid the calling of the RT-PCR reads with MiXCR, one entry per CDR3 protein. The table shows about 540,000 distinct CDR3 sequences, with roughly 25% occurring only once. Only a few counts were recorded for this clonotype. This sample also appeared in a second study, on T cells expressing NK-cell markers. That work states: The cDNA for TCR beta came from 5'RACE template switching with UMIs. Of eight sequenced donors, seven were HCMV-seropositive and one HCMV-seronegative. Anti-gamma-delta TCR antibody use in several experiments restricted sorting to alpha-beta TCR T cells. Top CD8+ clonotypes included the dominant CD3+CD56+NKG2C+ clonotypes in 5 or 6 donors. Topping the CD3+CD56-NKG2C+ fraction as well were these clonotypes, in a few donors.

Sample: CD4+ T cells sorted from PBMCs, taken roughly 13 days after vaccination. The TCR sequence derives from a middle-aged man who received an inactivated influenza vaccine. The V gene is TRBV10-3, the J gene TRBJ1-3; TRBD1 agrees at 11 bases. The CDR3 nucleotides are TGTGCCATCAGTGAGTCCGGAGGTGGACAGGGGGCCGGAAACACCATATATTTT. Translation: CAISESGGGQGAGNTIYF.